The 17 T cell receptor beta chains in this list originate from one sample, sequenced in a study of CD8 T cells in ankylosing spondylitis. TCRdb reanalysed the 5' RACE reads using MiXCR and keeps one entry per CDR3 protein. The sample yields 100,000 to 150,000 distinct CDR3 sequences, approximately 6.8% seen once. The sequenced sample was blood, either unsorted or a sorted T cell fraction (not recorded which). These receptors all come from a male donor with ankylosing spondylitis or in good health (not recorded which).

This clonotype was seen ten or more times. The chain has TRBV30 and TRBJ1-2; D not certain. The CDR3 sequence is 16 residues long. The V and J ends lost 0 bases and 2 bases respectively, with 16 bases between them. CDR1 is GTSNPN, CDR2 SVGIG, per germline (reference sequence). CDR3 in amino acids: CAWSVFSQHANYGYTF. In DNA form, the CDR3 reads TGTGCCTGGAGTGTATTCTCCCAGCACGCGAACTATGGCTACACCTTC.

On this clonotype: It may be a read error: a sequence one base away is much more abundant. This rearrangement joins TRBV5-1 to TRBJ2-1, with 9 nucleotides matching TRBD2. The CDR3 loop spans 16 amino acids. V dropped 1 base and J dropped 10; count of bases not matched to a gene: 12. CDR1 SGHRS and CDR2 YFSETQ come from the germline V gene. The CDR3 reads CASSLNVAGGHQEQFF. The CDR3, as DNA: TGCGCCAGCAGCTTGAATGTGGCGGGGGGGCATCAAGAGCAGTTCTTC.

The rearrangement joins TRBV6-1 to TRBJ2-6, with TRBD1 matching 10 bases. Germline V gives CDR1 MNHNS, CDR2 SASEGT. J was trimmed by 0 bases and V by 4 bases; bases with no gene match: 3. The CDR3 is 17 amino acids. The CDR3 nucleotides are TGTGCCAGCAGTGGGGACAGGGGTTACTCTGGGGCCAACGTCCTGACTTTC. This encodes CASSGDRGYSGANVLTF.

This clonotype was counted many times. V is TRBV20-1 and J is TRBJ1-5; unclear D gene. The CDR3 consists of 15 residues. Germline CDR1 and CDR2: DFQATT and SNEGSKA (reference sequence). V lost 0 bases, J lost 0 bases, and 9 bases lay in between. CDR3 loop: CSARDLSRSNQPQHF. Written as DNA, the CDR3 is TGCAGTGCTAGAGATCTGAGTCGTAGCAATCAGCCCCAGCATTTT.

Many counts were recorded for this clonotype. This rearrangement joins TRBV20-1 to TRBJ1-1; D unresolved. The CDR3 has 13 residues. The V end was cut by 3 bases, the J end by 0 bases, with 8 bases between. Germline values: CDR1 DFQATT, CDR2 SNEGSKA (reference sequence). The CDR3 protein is CSASIRMNTEAFF. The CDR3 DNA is TGCAGTGCTAGTATACGGATGAACACTGAAGCTTTCTTT.

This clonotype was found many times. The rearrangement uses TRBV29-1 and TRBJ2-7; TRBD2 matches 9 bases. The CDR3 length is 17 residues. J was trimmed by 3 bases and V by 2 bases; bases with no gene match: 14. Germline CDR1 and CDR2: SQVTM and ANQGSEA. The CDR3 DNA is TGCAGCGTTGAACTTTTCGGGACGACTAGCGGAAGCTACGAGCAGTACTTC. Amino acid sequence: CSVELFGTTSGSYEQYF.

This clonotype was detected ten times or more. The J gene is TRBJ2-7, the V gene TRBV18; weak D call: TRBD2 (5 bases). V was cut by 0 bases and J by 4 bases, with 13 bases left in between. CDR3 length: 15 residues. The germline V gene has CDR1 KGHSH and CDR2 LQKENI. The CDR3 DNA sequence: TGTGCCAGCTCACCACCGTCCAGCGGAGGATACGAGCAGTACTTC. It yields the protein CASSPPSSGGYEQYF.

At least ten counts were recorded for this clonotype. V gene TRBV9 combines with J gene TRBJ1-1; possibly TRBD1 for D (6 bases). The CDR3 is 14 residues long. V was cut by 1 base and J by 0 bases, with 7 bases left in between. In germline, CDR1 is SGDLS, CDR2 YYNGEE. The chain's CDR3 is CASSVQGMNTEAFF. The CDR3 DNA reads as TGTGCCAGCAGCGTACAGGGGATGAACACTGAAGCTTTCTTT.

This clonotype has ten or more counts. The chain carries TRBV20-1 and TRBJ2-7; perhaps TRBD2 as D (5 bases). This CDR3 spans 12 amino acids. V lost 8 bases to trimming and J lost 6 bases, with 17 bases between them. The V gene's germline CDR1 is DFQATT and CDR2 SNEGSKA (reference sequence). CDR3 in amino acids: CSLAGDRGEQYF. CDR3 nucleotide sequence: TGCAGTCTCGCGGGCGACCGAGGCGAGCAGTACTTC.

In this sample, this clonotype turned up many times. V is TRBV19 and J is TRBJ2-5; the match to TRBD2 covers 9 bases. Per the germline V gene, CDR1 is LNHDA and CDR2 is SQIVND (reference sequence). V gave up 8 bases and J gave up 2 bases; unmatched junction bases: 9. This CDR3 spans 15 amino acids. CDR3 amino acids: CASHRKAGGQETQYF. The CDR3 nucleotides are TGTGCCAGTCACCGAAAAGCGGGGGGACAAGAGACCCAGTACTTC.

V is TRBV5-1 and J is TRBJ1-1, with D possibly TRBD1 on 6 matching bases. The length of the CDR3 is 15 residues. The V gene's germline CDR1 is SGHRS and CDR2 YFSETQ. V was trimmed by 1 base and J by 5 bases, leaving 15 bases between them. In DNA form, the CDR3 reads TGCGCCAGCAGCTTGCGTGGGGGCTCCGGGACTGAAGCTTTCTTT. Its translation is CASSLRGGSGTEAFF.

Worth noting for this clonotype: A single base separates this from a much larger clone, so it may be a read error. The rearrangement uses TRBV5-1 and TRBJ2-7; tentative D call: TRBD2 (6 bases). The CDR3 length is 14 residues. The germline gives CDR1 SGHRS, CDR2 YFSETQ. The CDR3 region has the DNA TGCGCCAGCAGCTCTACGGGACTCTCCTACAAGCAGTACTTC. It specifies CASSSTGLSYKQYF.

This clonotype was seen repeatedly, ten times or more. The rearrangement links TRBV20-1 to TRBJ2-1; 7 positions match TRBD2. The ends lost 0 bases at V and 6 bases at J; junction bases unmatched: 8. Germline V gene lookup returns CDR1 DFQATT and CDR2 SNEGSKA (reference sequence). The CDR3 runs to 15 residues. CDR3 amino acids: CSARDRGGGVNEQFF. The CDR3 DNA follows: TGCAGTGCTAGAGATCGAGGTGGGGGGGTCAATGAGCAGTTCTTC.

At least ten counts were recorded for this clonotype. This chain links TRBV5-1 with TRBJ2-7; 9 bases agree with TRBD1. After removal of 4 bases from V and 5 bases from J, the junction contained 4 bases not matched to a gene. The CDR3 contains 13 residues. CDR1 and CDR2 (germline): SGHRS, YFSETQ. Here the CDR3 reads CASSRTGDHEQYF. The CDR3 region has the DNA TGCGCCAGCAGCCGGACAGGGGACCACGAGCAGTACTTC.

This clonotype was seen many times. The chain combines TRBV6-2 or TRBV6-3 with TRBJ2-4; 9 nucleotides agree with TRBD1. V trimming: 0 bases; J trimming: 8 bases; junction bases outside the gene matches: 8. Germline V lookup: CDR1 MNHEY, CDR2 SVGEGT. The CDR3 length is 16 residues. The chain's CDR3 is CASSYSIGTGNHIQYF. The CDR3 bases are TGTGCCAGCAGTTACTCGATAGGGACAGGGAATCACATTCAGTACTTC.

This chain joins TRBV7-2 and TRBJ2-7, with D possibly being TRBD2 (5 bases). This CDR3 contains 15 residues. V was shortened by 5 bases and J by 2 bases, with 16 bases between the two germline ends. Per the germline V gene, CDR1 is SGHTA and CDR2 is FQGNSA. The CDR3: CASSEDRTPPYEQYF. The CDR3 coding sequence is TGTGCCAGCAGCGAAGATCGGACTCCACCCTACGAGCAGTACTTC.

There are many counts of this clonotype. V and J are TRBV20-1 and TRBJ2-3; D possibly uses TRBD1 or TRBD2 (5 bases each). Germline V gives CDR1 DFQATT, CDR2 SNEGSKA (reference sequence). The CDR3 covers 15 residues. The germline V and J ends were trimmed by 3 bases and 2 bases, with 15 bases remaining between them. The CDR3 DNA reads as TGCAGTGCTAGTCGGCAGGGAGATGCCACAGATACGCAGTATTTT. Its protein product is CSASRQGDATDTQYF.